This T cell receptor (beta chain) was identified in a study of monozygotic twins with inflammatory bowel disease (dated 2019 in TCRdb). About the full investigation: In total, 28 monozygotic twin pairs made up the full study: 19 Danish pairs, all IBD-discordant, plus nine German pairs, of which four were IBD-concordant and five were IBD-discordant. The search for disease-associated traits relied mainly on comparing IBD patients with their genetically identical healthy co-twins within discordant pairs. Each individual had, on average, about 151 000 unique TCRalpha sequences and 181 000 unique TCRbeta sequences available for analysis. The full study reports these points: Background noise and inter-individual variability may have been introduced into the repertoires by the differing immunosuppressive treatments among patients. IBD patients shared fewer clonotypes with other individuals than healthy twins did, most markedly in patients showing signs of disease activity. The analysis was unable to tell apart different T cell subtypes. No difference in repertoire similarity was observed between concordant and discordant twins, possibly owing to limited statistical power. The results gave no support for a single strong signal or clonotype linked to IBD. A decrease in TCRbeta repertoire diversity, as measured by inverse Simpson index, was observed in IBD patients compared with their healthy co-twins.

The CDR3 runs 12 residues from the cysteine to the phenylalanine. No coding sequence is recorded. Taken from the germline V gene (reference sequence), the CDR1 and CDR2 loops are DFQATT and SNEGSKA. Of note for this clonotype: Its antigen is unknown.

A 2.5 ml peripheral blood sample was drawn into PAXgene tubes per donor and stored at -80°C. Total RNA was isolated from whole blood with the PAXgene blood miRNA kit on an automated QIAcube, without T cell sorting. Peripheral blood from monozygotic twin pairs who were concordant or discordant for inflammatory bowel disease underwent deep TCRalpha and TCRbeta repertoire profiling using unique molecular barcoding. Smoking habits were recorded for all twin pairs, with individuals classified as current, former or never smokers. Library generation was performed with 5' RACE. Preparation of each TCR library used approximately 3.5 ug of total RNA. For each sample, cDNA synthesis with SMARTScribe reverse transcriptase was split into eight separate reactions. During cDNA synthesis, template switching was used to introduce unique molecular identifiers that contained a 6-nucleotide sample barcode. TCRalpha and TCRbeta cDNA was amplified by two nested PCRs of approximately 17 and 9 cycles, with bead purification after each PCR. Before amplification, cDNA was treated with uracil DNA-glycosylase and purified using the QIAquick PCR purification kit. In the second PCR, Illumina TruSeq-compatible adapters and sample-specific barcodes were added. TapeStation and Qubit were used to check library quality and concentration, and 5 ng of each library went into the pool. Sequencing of the pooled libraries was done on an Illumina HiSeq2500 single-index Rapid Run using custom sequencing primers and 2 x 100 bp reads. In the paper's pipeline: UMI-based consensus assembly with MiGEC version 1.2.6 was used to correct PCR and sequencing errors. MiXCR version 2.1.1 was used to carry out V(D)J alignment, clonotype assembly and CDR3 extraction. To normalise gene usage, clonotype sharing and MAIT/NKT TCR abundance, the analysis used the top 1000, 10 000 and 20 000 clonotypes per sample. After downsampling to 27 000 UMIs, diversity was calculated as the inverse Simpson index using the vegan R package. Paired Mann-Whitney U tests on discordant twin pairs were used, with Benjamini-Hochberg multiple-testing correction. TCRdb reprocessed the reads; each CDR3 protein sequence makes one entry, and DNA is unavailable. The V and J calls come from TCRdb's annotation, not from the publication. The table for this sample shows about 110,000 distinct CDR3 sequences. 12% of the sample belongs to the ten largest clones.

The specimen sequenced was blood. The rearrangement combines TRBV20-1 with TRBJ1-2. The receptor was derived from a human donor with ulcerative colitis or Crohn's disease, or a healthy co-twin of an affected twin (not recorded which). The CDR3 has the sequence CSARPDSYGYTF.